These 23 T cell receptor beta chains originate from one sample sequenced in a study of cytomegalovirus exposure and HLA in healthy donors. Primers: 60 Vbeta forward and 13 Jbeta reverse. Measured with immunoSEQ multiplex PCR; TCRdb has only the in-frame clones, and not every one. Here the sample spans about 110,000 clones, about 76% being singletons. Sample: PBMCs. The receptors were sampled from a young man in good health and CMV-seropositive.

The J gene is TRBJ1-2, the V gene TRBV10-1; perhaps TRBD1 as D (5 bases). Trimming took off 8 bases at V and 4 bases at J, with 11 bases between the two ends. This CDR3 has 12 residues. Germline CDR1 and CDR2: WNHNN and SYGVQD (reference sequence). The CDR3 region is CASSDTSYGYTF. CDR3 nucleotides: TGCGCCAGCTCGGACACCTCCTATGGCTACACCTTC.

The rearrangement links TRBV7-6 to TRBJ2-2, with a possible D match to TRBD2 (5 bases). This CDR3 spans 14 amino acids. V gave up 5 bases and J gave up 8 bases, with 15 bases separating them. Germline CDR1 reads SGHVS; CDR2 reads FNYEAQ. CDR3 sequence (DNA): TGTGCCAGCAGCCCCGCGGGCCTCGGGGGGGAGCTGTTTTTT. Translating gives CASSPAGLGGELFF.

CDR3 in DNA: TGCGCCAGCACCAGGGCGGGGGGGCCGGAGACCCAGTACTTC. The encoded protein is CASTRAGGPETQYF. This chain uses TRBV4-1 with TRBJ2-5; 9 nucleotides agree with TRBD2. This CDR3 contains 14 residues. Germline-derived CDR1 and CDR2 are MGHRA and YSYEKL. The J segment lost 5 bases and the V segment lost 7 bases, leaving 8 bases of the junction unmatched.

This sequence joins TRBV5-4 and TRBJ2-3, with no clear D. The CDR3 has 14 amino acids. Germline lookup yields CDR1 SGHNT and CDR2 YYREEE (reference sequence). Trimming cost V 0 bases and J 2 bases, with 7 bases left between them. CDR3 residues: CASSLELTTDTQYF. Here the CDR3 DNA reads TGTGCCAGCAGCTTGGAACTAACCACAGATACGCAGTATTTT. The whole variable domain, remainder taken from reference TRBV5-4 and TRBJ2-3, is ETGVTQSPTHLIKTRGQQVTLRCSSQSGHNTVSWYQQALGQGPQFIFQYYREEENGRGNFPPRFSGLQFPNYSSELNVNALELDDSALYLCASSLELTTDTQYFGPGTRLTVL.

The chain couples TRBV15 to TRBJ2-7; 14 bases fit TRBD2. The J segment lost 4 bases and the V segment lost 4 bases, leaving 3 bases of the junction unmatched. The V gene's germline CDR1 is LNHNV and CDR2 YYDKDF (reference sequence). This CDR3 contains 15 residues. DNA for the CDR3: TGTGCCACCAGCAAGGGGACTAGCGGGAGTTACGAGCAGTACTTC. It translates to CATSKGTSGSYEQYF.

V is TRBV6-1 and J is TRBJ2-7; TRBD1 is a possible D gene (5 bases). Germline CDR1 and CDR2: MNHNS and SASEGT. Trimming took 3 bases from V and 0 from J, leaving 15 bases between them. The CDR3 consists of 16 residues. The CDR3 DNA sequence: TGTGCCAGCAGTGAGCTTGGCAGGGAAACCTCCTACGAGCAGTACTTC. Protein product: CASSELGRETSYEQYF.

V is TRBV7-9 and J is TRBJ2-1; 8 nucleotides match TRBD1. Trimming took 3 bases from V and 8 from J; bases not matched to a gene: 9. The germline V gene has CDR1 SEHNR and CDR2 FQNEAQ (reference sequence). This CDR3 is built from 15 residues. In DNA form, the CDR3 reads TGTGCCAGCAGCTTGTTGGACAGGGTAAGATATGAGCAGTTCTTC. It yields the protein CASSLLDRVRYEQFF.

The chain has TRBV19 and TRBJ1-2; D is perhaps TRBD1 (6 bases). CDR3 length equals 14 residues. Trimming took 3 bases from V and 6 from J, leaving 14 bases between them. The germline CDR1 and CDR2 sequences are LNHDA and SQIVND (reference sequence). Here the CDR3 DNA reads TGTGCCAGTAGTATCGGAACAGGGCCGGATGGCTACACCTTC. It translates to CASSIGTGPDGYTF.

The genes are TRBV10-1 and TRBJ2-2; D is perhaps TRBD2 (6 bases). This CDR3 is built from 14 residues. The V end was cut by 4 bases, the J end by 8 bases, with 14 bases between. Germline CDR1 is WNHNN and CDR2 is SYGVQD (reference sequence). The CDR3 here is CASSVTAGAGELFF. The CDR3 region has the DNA TGCGCCAGCAGTGTGACAGCGGGCGCGGGGGAGCTGTTTTTT.

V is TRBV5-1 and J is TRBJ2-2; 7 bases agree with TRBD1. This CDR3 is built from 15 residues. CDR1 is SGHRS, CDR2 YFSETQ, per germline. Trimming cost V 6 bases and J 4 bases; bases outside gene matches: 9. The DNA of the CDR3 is TGCGCCAGCAAGACCGGGACAGAGCTCACCGGGGAGCTGTTTTTT. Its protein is CASKTGTELTGELFF.

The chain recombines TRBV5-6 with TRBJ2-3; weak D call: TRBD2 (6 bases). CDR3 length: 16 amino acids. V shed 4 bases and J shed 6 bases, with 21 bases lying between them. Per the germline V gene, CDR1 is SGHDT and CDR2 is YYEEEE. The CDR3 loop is CASSPGDGPLWDTQYF. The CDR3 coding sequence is TGTGCCAGCAGCCCGGGGGACGGACCCCTTTGGGATACGCAGTATTTT.

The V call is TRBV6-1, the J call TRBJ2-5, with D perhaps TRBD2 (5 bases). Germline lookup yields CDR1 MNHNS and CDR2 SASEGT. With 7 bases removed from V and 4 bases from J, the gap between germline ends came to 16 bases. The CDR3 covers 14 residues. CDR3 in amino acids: CASKGRKEGETQYF. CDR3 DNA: TGTGCCAGCAAAGGACGGAAAGAGGGAGAGACCCAGTACTTC.

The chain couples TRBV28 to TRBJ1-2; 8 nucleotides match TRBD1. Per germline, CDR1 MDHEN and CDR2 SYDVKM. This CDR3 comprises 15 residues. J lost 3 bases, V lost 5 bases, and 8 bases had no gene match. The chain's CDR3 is CASSTRTGLDYGYTF. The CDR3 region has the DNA TGTGCCAGCAGTACACGGACAGGGTTAGACTATGGCTACACCTTC.

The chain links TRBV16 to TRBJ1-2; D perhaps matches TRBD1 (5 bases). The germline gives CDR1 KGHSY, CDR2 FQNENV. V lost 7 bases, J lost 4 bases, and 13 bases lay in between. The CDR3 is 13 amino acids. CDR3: CASTPGGAYGYTF. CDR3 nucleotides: TGTGCCAGCACCCCTGGAGGGGCCTATGGCTACACCTTC.

The CDR3 DNA reads TGTGCCAGTGGGACAGGGCTCGGGGGCTACACCTTC. Translated, it gives CASGTGLGGYTF. The chain uses TRBV19 and TRBJ1-2; 9 bases agree with TRBD1. CDR3 length equals 12 residues. V was pared by 8 bases and J by 8 bases, with 6 bases of the junction left unmatched. Germline values: CDR1 LNHDA, CDR2 SQIVND (reference sequence).

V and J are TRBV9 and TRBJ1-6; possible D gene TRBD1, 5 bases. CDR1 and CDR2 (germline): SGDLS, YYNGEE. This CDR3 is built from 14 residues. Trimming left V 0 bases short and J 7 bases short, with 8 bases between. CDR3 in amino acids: CASSVGQLNSPLHF. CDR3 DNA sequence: TGTGCCAGCAGCGTAGGACAGCTAAATTCACCCCTCCACTTT.

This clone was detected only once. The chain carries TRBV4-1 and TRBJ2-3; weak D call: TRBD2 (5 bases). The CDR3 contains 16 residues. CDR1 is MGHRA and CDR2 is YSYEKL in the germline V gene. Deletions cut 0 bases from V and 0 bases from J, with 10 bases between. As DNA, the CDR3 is TGCGCCAGCAGCCAAGATCCCCGCGGGAGCACAGATACGCAGTATTTT. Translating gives CASSQDPRGSTDTQYF.

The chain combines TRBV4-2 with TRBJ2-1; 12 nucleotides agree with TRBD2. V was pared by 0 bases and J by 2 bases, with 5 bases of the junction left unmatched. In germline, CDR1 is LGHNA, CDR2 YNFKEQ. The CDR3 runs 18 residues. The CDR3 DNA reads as TGTGCCAGCAGCCAAGACGCCGGACTAGCGGGGACCTACAATGAGCAGTTCTTC. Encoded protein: CASSQDAGLAGTYNEQFF.

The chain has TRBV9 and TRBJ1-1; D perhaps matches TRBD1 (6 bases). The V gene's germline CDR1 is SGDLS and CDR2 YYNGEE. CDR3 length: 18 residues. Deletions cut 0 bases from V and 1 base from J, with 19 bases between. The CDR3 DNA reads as TGTGCCAGCAGCGTAGATGGGTCATCGGGGGGGCCGAACACTGAAGCTTTCTTT. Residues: CASSVDGSSGGPNTEAFF.

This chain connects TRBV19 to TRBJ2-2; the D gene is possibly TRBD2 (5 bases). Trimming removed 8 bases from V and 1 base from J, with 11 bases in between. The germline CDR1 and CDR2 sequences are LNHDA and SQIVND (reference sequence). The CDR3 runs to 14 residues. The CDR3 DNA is TGTGCCAGTGCTAGGGAGCGGAACACCGGGGAGCTGTTTTTT. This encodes CASARERNTGELFF.

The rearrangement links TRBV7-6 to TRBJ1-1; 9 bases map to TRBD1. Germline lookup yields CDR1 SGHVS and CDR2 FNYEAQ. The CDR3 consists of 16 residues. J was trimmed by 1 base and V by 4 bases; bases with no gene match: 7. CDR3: CASSSGVDRGNTEAFF. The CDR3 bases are TGTGCCAGCAGCTCAGGGGTGGACAGGGGGAACACTGAAGCTTTCTTT.

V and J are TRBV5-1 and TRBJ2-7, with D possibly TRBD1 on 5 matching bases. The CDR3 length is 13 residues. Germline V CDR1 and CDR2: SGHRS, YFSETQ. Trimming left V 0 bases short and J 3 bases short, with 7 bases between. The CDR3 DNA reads TGCGCCAGCAGCTTGGGACAGATCTACGAGCAGTACTTC. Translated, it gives CASSLGQIYEQYF.

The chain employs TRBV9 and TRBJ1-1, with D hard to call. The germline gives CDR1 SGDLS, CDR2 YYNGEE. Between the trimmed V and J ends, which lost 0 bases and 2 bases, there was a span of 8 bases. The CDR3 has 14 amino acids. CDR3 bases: TGTGCCAGCAGCGTAGAGGAGGATAACACTGAAGCTTTCTTT. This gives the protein CASSVEEDNTEAFF. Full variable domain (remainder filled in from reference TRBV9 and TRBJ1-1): DSGVTQTPKHLITATGQRVTLRCSPRSGDLSVYWYQQSLDQGLQFLIQYYNGEERAKGNILERFSAQQFPDLHSELNLSSLELGDSALYFCASSVEEDNTEAFFGQGTRLTVV.